The TCR beta chain under discussion was sequenced for a study of CD8 T cells in ankylosing spondylitis (dated by TCRdb to about 2017). Regarding the study in general: The study profiled T cell receptor beta repertoires in healthy donors and ankylosing spondylitis patients to find disease-linked TCR variants. The whole study cohort included 108 healthy donors and 20 to 25 ankylosing spondylitis patients. Peripheral blood was sampled, and synovial fluid was additionally collected from ankylosing spondylitis patients.

Sequencing instrument: Illumina HiSeq 2500. TCR beta libraries were prepared by quantitative 5'-RACE with molecular barcodes. The study's processing was this. A new computational method, built on a probabilistic model of VDJ rearrangement, was used to identify disease-linked TCR variants. The raw public data were reprocessed by TCRdb itself: fastp quality trimming at Q25, MiXCR clonotype calling, in-frame beta chains only. Each entry is one CDR3 protein sequence, shown with its most common DNA and genes. For this entry, the V and J calls and clone size follow TCRdb and not the study's own pipeline. This sample gives 200,000 to 300,000 distinct CDR3 sequences in total; around 10% of them show up just once. In total, the top ten clones hold 6% to 7.5% of the sample. Via the germline V gene (reference sequence), CDR1 is DFQATT and CDR2 SNEGSKA. Including cysteine and phenylalanine, the CDR3 has 14 amino acids. Only the CDR3 DNA is retained, 42 bases long and in frame from the first base. Trimmed from V: 6 bases; trimmed from J: 7 bases; junction bases lacking a gene match: 11.

The paper's findings and limits, for the study overall: A TCR beta motif of eight highly homologous amino acid variants appeared characteristic of blood from ankylosing spondylitis patients. In peripheral blood, the disease-linked clones were found at relatively low frequencies and had a CD8+ phenotype. Some TCR beta motif variants had previously been reported in synovial fluid and blood of reactive arthritis patients, which suggested common disease-initiation mechanisms. The disease-linked clones were reported as significantly enriched in matched synovial fluid samples from ankylosing spondylitis patients.

This clonotype was found many times. Its antigen remains unidentified. Base-call qualities are not available, and no considerably larger clone is one nucleotide away. Sequences were obtained from blood, either unsorted or a sorted T cell fraction (not recorded which). This TCR came from a male donor with ankylosing spondylitis or in good health (not recorded which). The chain is made from TRBV20-1 and TRBJ2-1, with 8 junctional bases fitting TRBD2. The DNA is as follows: TGCAGTGCGCCGGGGGGGCTAGCGGTAAATGAGCAGTTCTTC. It encodes CSAPGGLAVNEQFF.